One sample yielded the 22 T cell receptor beta chains listed below, sequenced in a study of T cell repertoires in cytomegalovirus infection. TCRdb re-called the reads through MiXCR, storing one row per CDR3 protein. The repertoire holds fewer than 250,000 distinct CDR3 sequences, with over 20% as singletons. The sample consisted of CD8+ T cells from PBMCs. These receptors originate from a human donor in good health (CMV status not recorded). Some clones in this sample may be carry-over from other donors' samples.

V and J are TRBV19 and TRBJ1-1; TRBD1 is a possible D gene (6 bases). Germline assignment: CDR1 LNHDA and CDR2 SQIVND (reference sequence). Trimming cost V 7 bases and J 0 bases, with 21 bases left between them. The CDR3 sequence is 17 residues long. The CDR3 spells CASMPNVGGALNTEAFF. CDR3 nucleotide sequence: TGTGCCAGTATGCCCAACGTTGGGGGGGCGCTGAACACTGAAGCTTTCTTT.

This clonotype was seen repeatedly, ten times or more. This chain connects TRBV5-4 to TRBJ2-5; TRBD2 agrees at 9 bases. V was clipped by 1 base and J by 0 bases; unmatched bases: 1. CDR1 and CDR2 from the germline V gene are SGHNT and YYREEE (reference sequence). This CDR3 is 15 amino acids long. The CDR3 region is CASSLSSGDQETQYF. CDR3 bases: TGTGCCAGCAGCTTGTCTAGCGGGGACCAAGAGACCCAGTACTTC.

This clonotype was recorded many times. This sequence joins TRBV6-5 and TRBJ1-1; maybe TRBD1 (5 bases). Trimming took 0 bases from V and 7 from J, leaving 15 bases between them. The length of the CDR3 is 15 residues. Germline values: CDR1 MNHEY, CDR2 SVGAGI. CDR3 sequence (DNA): TGTGCCAGCAGTTACTCGACTGTCGGGGGGAGTGAAGCTTTCTTT. It encodes CASSYSTVGGSEAFF.

This clonotype was observed many times. The chain carries TRBV7-9 and TRBJ2-7; the D is unclear. V was cut by 1 base and J by 0 bases, with 4 bases left in between. This CDR3 is 13 amino acids long. The germline V gene encodes CDR1 SEHNR and CDR2 FQNEAQ (reference sequence). The CDR3 is CASSLDSSYEQYF. The CDR3 DNA sequence: TGTGCCAGCAGCTTAGACAGCTCCTACGAGCAGTACTTC.

About this clonotype: One end of the junction does not line up with germline, which may come from a read error. The genes are TRBV7-9 and TRBJ1-4; perhaps TRBD1 as D (6 bases). The germline gives CDR1 SEHNR, CDR2 FQNEAQ (reference sequence). CDR3 length: 14 amino acids. The CDR3 DNA is TGTGCCAGCAGCCCGGGACACGGAGATGAAAAACTGATTTTT. This encodes CASSPGHGDEKLIF.

The chain has TRBV7-2 and TRBJ2-7, with 7 nucleotides matching TRBD1. CDR1 and CDR2 from the germline V gene are SGHTA and FQGNSA. CDR3 length equals 15 residues. The V and J ends lost 4 bases and 3 bases, in that order; junction bases with no gene match: 9. DNA for the CDR3: TGTGCCAGCAGCTCGAGGGGGCGCGAACTCTACGAGCAGTACTTC. Translation gives CASSSRGRELYEQYF.

The sample holds a few counts of this clonotype. The rearrangement links TRBV14 to TRBJ2-7, with a weak D call TRBD2 (6 bases). The germline V gene has CDR1 SGHDN and CDR2 FVKESK. V lost 4 bases and J 6 bases, leaving 13 bases between the germline ends. The CDR3 sequence is 13 residues long. The CDR3 DNA reads TGTGCCAGCAGCCCGAGGAGGGGAAGCGAGCAGTACTTC. It yields the protein CASSPRRGSEQYF.

V and J are TRBV2 and TRBJ2-7; TRBD2 is a possible D gene (6 bases). Trimming removed 11 bases from V and 3 bases from J, with 14 bases in between. Per the germline V gene, CDR1 is SNHLY and CDR2 is FYNNEI. This CDR3 is 12 amino acids long. In nucleotides, the CDR3 is TGTGCCTCGGAGGGGCAATTCTACGAGCAGTACTTC. It specifies CASEGQFYEQYF.

This clonotype showed up just a few times. The rearrangement links TRBV20-1 to TRBJ1-1, with 7 bases identical to TRBD1. J gave up 0 bases and V 0 bases, and 7 bases lay outside the gene matches. The germline gives CDR1 DFQATT, CDR2 SNEGSKA (reference sequence). The CDR3 is made up of 16 amino acids. CDR3 sequence: CSARDGMTGMNTEAFF. For the CDR3, the DNA is TGCAGTGCTAGAGATGGGATGACAGGGATGAACACTGAAGCTTTCTTT.

The table lists this clonotype with many counts. This chain links TRBV19 with TRBJ1-5; the match to TRBD1 covers 8 bases. The germline gives CDR1 LNHDA, CDR2 SQIVND (reference sequence). Trimming cost V 2 bases and J 4 bases; bases outside gene matches: 1. The CDR3 consists of 14 residues. The CDR3 nucleotides are TGTGCCAGTAGTATAACAGGGGGGAATCAGCCCCAGCATTTT. This gives the protein CASSITGGNQPQHF.

This clonotype showed up just a few times. CDR3 in amino acids: CASSAQPGTPITDTQYF. As DNA, the CDR3 is TGTGCCAGCAGCGCCCAGCCGGGGACACCGATCACAGATACGCAGTATTTT. The chain is built from TRBV7-8 and TRBJ2-3; TRBD1 might be the D (6 bases). The CDR3 sequence is 17 residues long. V was trimmed by 5 bases and J by 2 bases, leaving 20 bases between them. CDR1 is SGHVS and CDR2 is FQNEAQ in the germline V gene.

A remark on this clonotype: A much larger clone lies a single base off, so this may be a read error. A read error is likely, as this CDR3 ends without the conserved phenylalanine or tryptophan. The chain uses TRBV7-3 and TRBJ2-3; 10 bases line up with TRBD2. The ends lost 5 bases at V and 4 bases at J; junction bases unmatched: 6. CDR1 is SGHTA and CDR2 is FQGTGA in the germline V gene. CDR3 length: 15 amino acids. CDR3 nucleotides: TGTGCCAGCAGCCCCAGCGGGGGGGCCGCAGATACGCAGTATCTT. Residues: CASSPSGGAADTQYL.

This clonotype was recorded many times. V and J are TRBV6-1 and TRBJ1-4, with D perhaps matching TRBD1 (6 bases). CDR1 is MNHNS, CDR2 SASEGT, per germline. The CDR3 is made up of 15 amino acids. Trimming cost V 6 bases and J 4 bases, with 15 bases left between them. The CDR3 DNA reads TGTGCCAGCAGGGTCCAACAGGGTAGTAATGAAAAACTGTTTTTT. Protein: CASRVQQGSNEKLFF.

The V and J genes are TRBV7-9 and TRBJ1-2, with D unresolved. Germline CDR1 and CDR2: SEHNR and FQNEAQ (reference sequence). V was clipped by 3 bases and J by 4 bases, with 12 bases between them. This CDR3 is 14 amino acids long. In DNA form, the CDR3 reads TGTGCCAGCAGCTTCGCGCCAGCTATCTATGGCTACACCTTC. It is translated as CASSFAPAIYGYTF.

The chain uses TRBV7-6 and TRBJ2-5, with a weak D call TRBD2 (6 bases). With 5 bases removed from V and 0 bases from J, the gap between germline ends came to 10 bases. The CDR3 totals 14 residues. Germline CDR1 is SGHVS and CDR2 is FNYEAQ. DNA for the CDR3: TGTGCCAGCAGCATCCGGGAGTACCAAGAGACCCAGTACTTC. Its translation: CASSIREYQETQYF.

There are many counts of this clonotype. The rearrangement uses TRBV29-1 and TRBJ1-1, with D perhaps matching TRBD1 (6 bases). The ends were cut back, 6 bases at V and 7 bases at J, with 12 bases in the middle. The CDR3 runs to 11 residues. The germline CDR1 and CDR2 sequences are SQVTM and ANQGSEA. The CDR3 coding sequence is TGCAGCGTCGGGGGGGCGAGTGAAGCTTTCTTT. It codes for CSVGGASEAFF.

This clonotype was detected ten times or more. The rearrangement links TRBV7-9 to TRBJ2-1; 11 bases match TRBD2. With 5 bases clipped from V and 1 base from J, the junction kept 10 bases outside the gene matches. CDR3 length: 18 residues. Germline CDR1 and CDR2: SEHNR and FQNEAQ (reference sequence). The CDR3 reads CASSHPQLAGGSYNEQFF. The CDR3, as DNA: TGTGCCAGCAGCCACCCTCAGCTAGCGGGGGGTTCCTACAATGAGCAGTTCTTC.

The genes are TRBV7-9 and TRBJ1-2; D uncertain. Trimming removed 3 bases at V and 6 bases at J, with 8 bases between. The CDR3 is made up of 12 amino acids. CDR1 is SEHNR, CDR2 FQNEAQ, per germline (reference sequence). The CDR3, as DNA: TGTGCCAGCAGCTTTTTCGGAGATGGCTACACCTTC. Its translation: CASSFFGDGYTF.

J is TRBJ2-1 and V is TRBV7-6; TRBD1 aligns across 8 bases. This CDR3 region has 16 residues. Losses at the gene ends were 4 bases for V and 8 bases for J; bases not matched to a gene: 13. Germline values: CDR1 SGHVS, CDR2 FNYEAQ. DNA of the CDR3: TGTGCCAGCAGCTCACTGGACAGGGTCGTTATAGATGAGCAGTTCTTC. Protein: CASSSLDRVVIDEQFF.

This clonotype was observed a few times. The chain recombines TRBV6-4 with TRBJ1-2, with D possibly being TRBD1 (5 bases). This CDR3 comprises 15 residues. V shed 4 bases and J shed 3 bases, with 15 bases lying between them. From germline, CDR1 is MRHNA and CDR2 SNTAGT. The CDR3 is CASSVGTDQYYGYTF. The DNA for the CDR3 is TGTGCCAGCAGTGTCGGGACGGATCAATACTATGGCTACACCTTC.

V gene TRBV28 combines with J gene TRBJ2-7; weak D call: TRBD2 (5 bases). V lost 8 bases and J 2 bases, leaving 7 bases between the germline ends. From germline, CDR1 is MDHEN and CDR2 SYDVKM. This CDR3 is 11 amino acids long. The CDR3 nucleotides read TGTGCCAGCGGGGAGACCTACGAGCAGTACTTC. It translates to CASGETYEQYF.

V usage is TRBV5-5 and J usage is TRBJ2-1, with D perhaps matching TRBD2 (5 bases). The germline V and J ends were trimmed by 3 bases and 0 bases, with 10 bases remaining between them. Germline V gene sequence: CDR1 SGHKS, CDR2 YYEKEE (reference sequence). The CDR3 has 15 residues. The CDR3 nucleotides read TGTGCCAGCAGCTCCGGACTGAGCTCCTACAATGAGCAGTTCTTC. It translates to CASSSGLSSYNEQFF. The full variable domain, in which reference TRBV5-5 and TRBJ2-1 provide the parts outside the CDR3, is DAGVTQSPTHLIKTRGQQVTLRCSPISGHKSVSWYQQVLGQGPQFIFQYYEKEERGRGNFPDRFSARQFPNYSSELNVNALLLGDSALYLCASSSGLSSYNEQFFGPGTRLTVL.